This T cell receptor beta chain came from a study of cytomegalovirus exposure and HLA in healthy donors. The CDR3 runs to 14 residues. After removal of 8 bases from V and 2 bases from J, the junction contained 5 bases not matched to a gene. Germline V gene data show CDR1 as MNHEY and CDR2 as SVGAGI. With 60 Vbeta and 13 Jbeta primers, the PCR was carried out. The data were produced by immunoSEQ multiplex PCR, yet TCRdb's version contains in-frame clones alone and is incomplete. This sample yields 150,000 to 250,000 clones, of which around 80% are seen a single time; 1.5% to 2% belongs to the top ten. This clone was found a few times.

The source material was PBMCs. The sequence was collected from a young man in good health and CMV-seronegative. The chain employs TRBV6-5 and TRBJ2-7; 11 bases line up with TRBD1. This CDR3 reads CASHRTGGAYEQYF. In DNA form, the CDR3 reads TGTGCCAGCCATCGGACAGGGGGCGCCTACGAGCAGTACTTC.